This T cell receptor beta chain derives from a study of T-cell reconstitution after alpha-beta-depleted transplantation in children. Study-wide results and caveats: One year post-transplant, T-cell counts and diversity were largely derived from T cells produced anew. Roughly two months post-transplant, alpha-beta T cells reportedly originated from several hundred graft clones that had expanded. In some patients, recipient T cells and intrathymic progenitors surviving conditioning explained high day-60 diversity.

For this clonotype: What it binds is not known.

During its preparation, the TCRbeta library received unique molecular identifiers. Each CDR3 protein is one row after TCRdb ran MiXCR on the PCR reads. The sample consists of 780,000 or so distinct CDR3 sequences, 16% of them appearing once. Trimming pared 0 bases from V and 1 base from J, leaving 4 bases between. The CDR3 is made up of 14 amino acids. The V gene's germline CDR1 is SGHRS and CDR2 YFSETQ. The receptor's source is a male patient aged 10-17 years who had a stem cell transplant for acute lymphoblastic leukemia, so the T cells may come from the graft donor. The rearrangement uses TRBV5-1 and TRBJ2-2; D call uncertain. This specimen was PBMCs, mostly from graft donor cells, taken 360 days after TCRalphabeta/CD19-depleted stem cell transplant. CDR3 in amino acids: CASSLVMNTGELFF. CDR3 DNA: TGCGCCAGCAGCTTGGTTATGAACACCGGGGAGCTGTTTTTT.